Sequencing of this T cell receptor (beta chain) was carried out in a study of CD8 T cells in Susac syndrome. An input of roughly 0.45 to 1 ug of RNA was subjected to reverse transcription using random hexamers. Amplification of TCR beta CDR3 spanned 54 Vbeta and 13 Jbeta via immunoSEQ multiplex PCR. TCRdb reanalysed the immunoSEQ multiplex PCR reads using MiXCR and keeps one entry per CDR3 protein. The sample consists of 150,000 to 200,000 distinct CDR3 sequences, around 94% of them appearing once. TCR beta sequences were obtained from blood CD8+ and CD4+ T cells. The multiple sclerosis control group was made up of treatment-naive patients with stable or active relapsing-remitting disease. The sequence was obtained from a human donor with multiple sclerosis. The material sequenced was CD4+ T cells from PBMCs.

CDR3 DNA sequence: TGTGCCAGCTCACCAGGGATCTCCTACGAGCAGTACTTC. Its protein product is CASSPGISYEQYF. V usage is TRBV18 and J usage is TRBJ2-7; unclear D gene. CDR1 KGHSH and CDR2 LQKENI come from the germline V gene. The V end was cut by 2 bases, the J end by 0 bases, with 5 bases between. The CDR3 covers 13 residues. Combining the CDR3 with reference TRBV18 and TRBJ2-7 gives the whole variable domain NAGVMQNPRHLVRRRGQEARLRCSPMKGHSHVYWYRQLPEEGLKFMVYLQKENIIDESGMPKERFSAEFPKEGPSILRIQQVVRGDSAAYFCASSPGISYEQYFGPGTRLTVT.